The rows below give T cell receptor beta chains drawn from one sample of a study of CD8 T cells in ankylosing spondylitis. Via MiXCR, TCRdb re-called the 5' RACE reads, giving one row per CDR3 protein. The profile covers 350,000 or so distinct CDR3 sequences, with around 10% appearing a single time and 9.1% taken by the ten largest. The specimen sequenced was blood, either unsorted or a sorted T cell fraction (not recorded which). The receptors derive from a female donor with ankylosing spondylitis or in good health (not recorded which). CDR3s include the opening cysteine and the closing phenylalanine or tryptophan. Fields, in order: V gene, J gene, CDR3 length, CDR3 protein.

TRBV18	TRBJ2-3	15	CASSPEREPADTQYF
TRBV5-6	TRBJ2-7	15	CASSLGGVLAYEQYF
TRBV18	TRBJ1-1	18	CASSPLGTTGGYWTEAFF
TRBV20-1	TRBJ2-6	15	CSAPVTLSGANVLTF
TRBV29-1	TRBJ1-2	14	CSVSRTGPNYGYTF
TRBV6-1	TRBJ1-5	18	CASSGESETGNSNQPQHF
TRBV12-3/TRBV12-4	TRBJ1-2	14	CASSRSDGVLGYTF
TRBV7-8	TRBJ1-1	14	CASSWPGQNTEAFF
TRBV21-1	TRBJ2-3	15	CASSPGGASEDTQYF
TRBV12-3/TRBV12-4	TRBJ2-4	11	CASSSGPAEYF
TRBV7-9	TRBJ2-5	11	CASRGVETQYF
TRBV20-1	TRBJ2-5	13	CSASYSVRETQYF
TRBV20-1	TRBJ1-5	16	CSAPRALIVGNQPQHF
TRBV5-1	TRBJ2-2	11	CASRITGELFF
TRBV5-5	TRBJ1-1	14	CASSFWAANTEAFF
TRBV6-6	TRBJ2-1	13	CASRLGQYNEQFF
TRBV5-1	TRBJ2-1	14	CASRSEGEGNEQFF
TRBV5-1	TRBJ2-1	15	CASSLDGRDPNEQFF
TRBV20-1	TRBJ2-3	12	CSALLSTDTQYF
TRBV7-9	TRBJ2-7	15	CASSFLGGSSYEQYF
TRBV20-1	TRBJ2-1	11	CSAPGVNEQFF
TRBV5-1	TRBJ1-6	18	CASSFTSPTVLYNSPLHF
TRBV12-3/TRBV12-4	TRBJ1-2	8	CASGGQLF
TRBV20-1	TRBJ2-1	11	CSARQLNEQFF
TRBV12-3/TRBV12-4	TRBJ2-7	15	CASSPRTSGRYEQYF
TRBV28	TRBJ2-7	14	CASSLRDREGRQYF
TRBV12-3/TRBV12-4	TRBJ2-1	13	CASTKTTLDEQFF
TRBV18	TRBJ2-1	16	CASSLTSGTSYNEQFF
TRBV28	TRBJ1-4	14	CASSLDSANEKLFF
TRBV20-1	TRBJ2-3	15	CSARAGAGDTDTQYF
TRBV20-1	TRBJ2-1	15	CSAKDSPSSYNEQFF
TRBV5-1	TRBJ1-4	14	CASSLEASAGELFF
TRBV20-1	TRBJ2-3	15	CSARDSLKSTDTQYF
TRBV5-1	TRBJ1-4	16	CASSLRLQGQGEKLFF
TRBV4-3	TRBJ1-3	16	CASSQGSPWDGNTIYF
TRBV12-3/TRBV12-4	TRBJ2-2	11	CASRRTGELFF
TRBV12-3/TRBV12-4	TRBJ2-7	14	CASNEPGQGNEQYF
TRBV6-5	TRBJ1-2	14	CASSYGTGGNGYTF
TRBV20-1	TRBJ2-1	17	CSARDSPRGSSYNEQFF
TRBV20-1	TRBJ2-7	18	CSARDTRLAGGPEYEQYF
TRBV10-2	TRBJ2-7	14	CASSESTRQGEQYF
TRBV21-1	TRBJ1-5	16	CASEKKGQASNQPQHF
TRBV2	TRBJ2-7	16	CASSEGPSGSSYEQYF
TRBV12-3/TRBV12-4	TRBJ1-2	14	CASSFGTGTGDYTF
TRBV10-3	TRBJ1-3	14	CAISQDSSGNTIYF
TRBV5-1	TRBJ2-7	15	CASSLGRGFSYEQYF
TRBV6-1	TRBJ2-7	15	CASSPYLAGRDEQYF
TRBV4-3	TRBJ2-1	19	CASSQEGLAGGPIGNEQFF
TRBV9	TRBJ2-5	14	CASSPPGARETQYF
TRBV25-1	TRBJ1-2	13	CASSGGALGGYTF
TRBV10-2	TRBJ2-3	17	CASSERQGLARTDTQYF
TRBV20-1	TRBJ2-2	17	CSARDPRTGMNTGELFF